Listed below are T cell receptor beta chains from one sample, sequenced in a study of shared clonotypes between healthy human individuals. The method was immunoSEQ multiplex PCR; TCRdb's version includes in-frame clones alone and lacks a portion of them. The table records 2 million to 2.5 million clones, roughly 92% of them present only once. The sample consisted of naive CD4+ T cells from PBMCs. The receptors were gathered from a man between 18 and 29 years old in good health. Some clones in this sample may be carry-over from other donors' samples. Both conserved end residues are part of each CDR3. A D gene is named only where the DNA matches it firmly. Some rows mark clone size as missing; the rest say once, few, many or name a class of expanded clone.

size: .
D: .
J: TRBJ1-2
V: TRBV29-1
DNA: TGCAGCGGAGATGGCTACACCTTC
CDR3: CSGDGYTF

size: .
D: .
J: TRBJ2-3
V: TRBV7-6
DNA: TGTGCCAGCAGCTCCCCAGGTCCGAGCGGCACAGATACGCAGTATTTT
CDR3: CASSSPGPSGTDTQYF

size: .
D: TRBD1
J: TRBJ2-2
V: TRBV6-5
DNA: TGTGCCAGCAGTTGGGACAGGGGGCATCGGAAGCTGTTTTTT
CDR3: CASSWDRGHRKLFF

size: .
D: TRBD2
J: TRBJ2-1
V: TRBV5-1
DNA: TGCGCCAGCAGCCAACTAGCGGCCATGAGGAATGAGCAGTTCTTC
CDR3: CASSQLAAMRNEQFF

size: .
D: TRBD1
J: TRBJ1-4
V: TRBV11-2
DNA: TGTGCCAGCAGCCCGAGAAGAGGACAGGGTGACGAAAAACTGTTTTTT
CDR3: CASSPRRGQGDEKLFF

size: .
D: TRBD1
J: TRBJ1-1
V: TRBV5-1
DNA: TGCGCCAGCAGCTTTGGGACAGCGAACACTGAAGCTTTCTTT
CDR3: CASSFGTANTEAFF

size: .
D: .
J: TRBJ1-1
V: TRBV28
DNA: TGTGCCAGCAGTTTAGACGCAGCGGTGAACACTGAAGCTTTCTTT
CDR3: CASSLDAAVNTEAFF

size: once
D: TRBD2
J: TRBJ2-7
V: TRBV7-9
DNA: TGTGCCAGCAGCCTCCAAGCGGGAGGGGGCTACGAGCAGTACTTC
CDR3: CASSLQAGGGYEQYF

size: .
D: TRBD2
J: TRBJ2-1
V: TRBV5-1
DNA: TGCGCCAGCAGCTCGGGACTAGCGGGAGTCGGAAATGAGCAGTTCTTC
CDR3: CASSSGLAGVGNEQFF

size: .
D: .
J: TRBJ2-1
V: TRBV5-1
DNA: TGCGCCAGCAGCCAAGCCGCGACCGACTCCCGCCATGAGCAGTTCTTC
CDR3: CASSQAATDSRHEQFF

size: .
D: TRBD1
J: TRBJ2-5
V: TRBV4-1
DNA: TGCGCCACCAAGAGATTAGGGACAGGGGAAGAGACCCAGTACTTC
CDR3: CATKRLGTGEETQYF

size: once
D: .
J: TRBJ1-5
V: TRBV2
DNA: TGTGCCAGCACGTTACAGGGAAATCAGCCCCAGCATTTT
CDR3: CASTLQGNQPQHF

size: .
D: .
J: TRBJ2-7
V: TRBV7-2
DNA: TGTGCCAGCAGCTTACAGGGTTTAGAAGTTGACGAGCAGTACTTC
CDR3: CASSLQGLEVDEQYF

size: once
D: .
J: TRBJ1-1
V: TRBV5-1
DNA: TGCGCCAGCAGCTTTTTCGCGGGGCTTGGTGAAGCTTTCTTT
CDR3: CASSFFAGLGEAFF

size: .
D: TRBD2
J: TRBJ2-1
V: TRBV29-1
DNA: TGCAGCGTTTCCGGGAGGGCCGGGGAGCAGTTCTTC
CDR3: CSVSGRAGEQFF

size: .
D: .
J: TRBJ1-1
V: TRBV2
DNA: TGTGCCAGCAGTTCCGAGGGTAAAGCTTTCTTT
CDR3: CASSSEGKAFF

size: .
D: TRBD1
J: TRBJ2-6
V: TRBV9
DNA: TGTGCCAGCAGCGCTGCCCTTAGGACAGGGCTGAGCTCTGGGGCCAACGTCCTGACTTTC
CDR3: CASSAALRTGLSSGANVLTF

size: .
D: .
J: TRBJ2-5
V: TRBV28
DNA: TGTGCCAGCAATGGGGAGACCCAGTACTTC
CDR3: CASNGETQYF

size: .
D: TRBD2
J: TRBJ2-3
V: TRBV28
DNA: TGTGCCAGCAGTACATTAGCGGGAGGTTTAGATACGCAGTATTTT
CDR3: CASSTLAGGLDTQYF

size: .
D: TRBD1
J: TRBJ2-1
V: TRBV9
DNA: TGTGCCAGCAGCGTAGGAAAACTACAGGGGGCGAGATACAATGAGCAGTTCTTC
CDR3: CASSVGKLQGARYNEQFF

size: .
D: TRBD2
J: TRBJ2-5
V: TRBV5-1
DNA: TGCGCCAGCAGCTTGGGCACGACGGGGGGAGAGACCCAGTACTTC
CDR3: CASSLGTTGGETQYF

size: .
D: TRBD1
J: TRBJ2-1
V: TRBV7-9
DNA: TGTGCCAGCAGCTCATACGGGACAGGGGGCTTTTATGAGCAGTTCTTC
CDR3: CASSSYGTGGFYEQFF

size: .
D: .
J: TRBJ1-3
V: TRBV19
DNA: TGTGCCAGTAGTATTTGGGGGACACCGATCTCTGGAAACACCATATATTTT
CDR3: CASSIWGTPISGNTIYF

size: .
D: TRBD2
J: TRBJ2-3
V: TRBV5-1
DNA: TGCGCCAGCAGCTTGGTCGTCGGCGGGAGGGCGTTAGATACGCAGTATTTT
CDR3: CASSLVVGGRALDTQYF

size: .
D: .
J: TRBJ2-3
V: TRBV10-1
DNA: TGCGCCAGCGCCCGTGCCAGGACTAGCACAGATACGCAGTATTTT
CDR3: CASARARTSTDTQYF

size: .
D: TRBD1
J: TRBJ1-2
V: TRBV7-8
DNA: TGTGCCAGCAGACCTAGGACAGGGTATGGCTACACCTTC
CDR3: CASRPRTGYGYTF

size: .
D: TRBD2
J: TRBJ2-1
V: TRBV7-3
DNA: TGTGCCAGCAGCTTAGCGGGAGGGGCCTACAATGAGCAGTTCTTC
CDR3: CASSLAGGAYNEQFF

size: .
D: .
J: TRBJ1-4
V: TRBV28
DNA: TGTGCCAGCGGATTGGCAAGGGCTACAAAACTGTTTTTT
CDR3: CASGLARATKLFF

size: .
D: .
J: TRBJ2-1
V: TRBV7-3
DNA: TGTGCCAGCAGCTATCACCGTGGGGCTTACAATGAGCAGTTCTTC
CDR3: CASSYHRGAYNEQFF

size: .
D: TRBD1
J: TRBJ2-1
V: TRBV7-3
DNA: TGTGCCAGCAGTTACATACCGGGACAGGGGCCCCATGAGCAGTTCTTC
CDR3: CASSYIPGQGPHEQFF

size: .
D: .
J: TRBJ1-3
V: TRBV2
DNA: TGTGCCAGCAGTGAAGGGGTTCTTGGGACACTAGAAATCTCTGGAAACACCATATATTTT
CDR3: CASSEGVLGTLEISGNTIYF

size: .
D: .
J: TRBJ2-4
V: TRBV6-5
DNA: TGTGCCAGCAGGGGAACAGGGAGGGACATTCAGTACTTC
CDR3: CASRGTGRDIQYF

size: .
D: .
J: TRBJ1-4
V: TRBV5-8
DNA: TGTGCCAGCAGCCCCGGGCTTGGGTGGGCTAATGAAAAACTGTTTTTT
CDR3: CASSPGLGWANEKLFF

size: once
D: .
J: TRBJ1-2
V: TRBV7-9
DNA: TGTGCCAGCAGCTTAAATTGGGGTTCCCTTGGCTACACCTTC
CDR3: CASSLNWGSLGYTF

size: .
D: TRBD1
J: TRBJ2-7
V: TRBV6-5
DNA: TGTGCCAGCAGTCGGACAGGGTGGGAAAACGAGCAGTACTTC
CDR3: CASSRTGWENEQYF

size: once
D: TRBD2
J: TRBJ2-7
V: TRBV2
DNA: TGTGCCAGCAGTCCTCTAGCGGGAGGGCCCGACGAGCAGTACTTC
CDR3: CASSPLAGGPDEQYF

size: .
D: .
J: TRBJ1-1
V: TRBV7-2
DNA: TGTGCCAGCAGCTTAGAGGGACTGTACACTGAAGCTTTCTTT
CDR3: CASSLEGLYTEAFF

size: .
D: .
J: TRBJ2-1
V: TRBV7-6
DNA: TGTGCCAGCAGCTTATATGAGGGAAGGAGCTACAATGAGCAGTTCTTC
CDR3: CASSLYEGRSYNEQFF

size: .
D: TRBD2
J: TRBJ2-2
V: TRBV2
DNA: TGTGCCAGCAGACTAGCGGGAGTGGACACCGGGGAGCTGTTTTTT
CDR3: CASRLAGVDTGELFF

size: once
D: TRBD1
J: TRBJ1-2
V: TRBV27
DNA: TGTGCCAGCAGCAGTTTATCATCAGGGGGACAGGCGAATAACTATGGCTACACCTTC
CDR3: CASSSLSSGGQANNYGYTF

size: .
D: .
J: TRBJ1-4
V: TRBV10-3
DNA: TGTGCCATCAGTGAATTGCCGGGGTTAACTAATGAAAAACTGTTTTTT
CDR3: CAISELPGLTNEKLFF

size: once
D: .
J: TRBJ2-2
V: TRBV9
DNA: TGTGCCAGCAGCGTAGGCCTGACTACGGGCACCGGGGAGCTGTTTTTT
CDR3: CASSVGLTTGTGELFF

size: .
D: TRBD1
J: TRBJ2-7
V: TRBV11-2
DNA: TGTGCCAGCAGCTTAGGTAAAGCCGGACAGGACTACGAGCAGTACTTC
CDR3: CASSLGKAGQDYEQYF